What follows are 21 T cell receptor beta chains derived from one specimen sequenced in a study of T-cell memory formation after mild COVID-19. TCRdb reanalysed the 5' RACE reads using MiXCR and keeps one entry per CDR3 protein. The sample shows about 610,000 distinct CDR3 sequences, 17% of them seen only once. The sample comprised PBMCs or a T cell subset sorted from them (not recorded which). These receptors all stem from an adult woman who had mild COVID-19 (a few samples of this study predate the infection). Cell type and time point are not known.

The gene calls are TRBV11-2 and TRBJ2-1; TRBD1 matches 9 bases. The germline V gene encodes CDR1 SGHAT and CDR2 FQNNGV. The CDR3 sequence is 20 residues long. The J segment lost 0 bases and the V segment lost 5 bases, leaving 17 bases of the junction unmatched. The CDR3 region has the DNA TGTGCCAGCAGCCCACGGGGGCCGAACAGGGGGCTGGGCTCCTACAATGAGCAGTTCTTC. It yields the protein CASSPRGPNRGLGSYNEQFF.

The chain combines TRBV5-1 with TRBJ2-2; 7 nucleotides align to TRBD1. This CDR3 comprises 16 residues. J lost 2 bases, V lost 3 bases, and 7 bases had no gene match. Germline lookup yields CDR1 SGHRS and CDR2 YFSETQ. The CDR3: CASSYTGTANTGELFF. The DNA for the CDR3 is TGCGCCAGCAGCTATACCGGGACAGCCAACACCGGGGAGCTGTTTTTT.

The V call is TRBV6-2 or TRBV6-3, the J call TRBJ2-2; D may correspond to TRBD1 or TRBD2 (6 bases each). In germline, CDR1 is MNHEY, CDR2 SVGEGT. The CDR3 contains 16 residues. V lost 7 bases, J lost 4 bases, and 19 bases lay in between. CDR3 sequence (DNA): TGTGCCAGCACCCCCGTCGTCGGGGGCACCACCGGGGAGCTGTTTTTT. Translated, it gives CASTPVVGGTTGELFF.

In this sample, this clonotype turned up a few times. V and J are TRBV10-3 and TRBJ1-1, with D maybe TRBD1 (6 bases). CDR3 length equals 15 residues. Trimming stripped 6 bases from V and 7 bases from J, with 21 bases between. Germline CDR1 is ENHRY and CDR2 is SYGVKD. The CDR3 DNA follows: TGTGCCATCAGCAGGGGACCGGGGTTCAATGGTGAAGCTTTCTTT. This gives the protein CAISRGPGFNGEAFF.

This clonotype was detected only a few times. The chain employs TRBV4-1 and TRBJ1-4; TRBD1 matches 7 bases. This CDR3 region has 16 residues. With 3 bases clipped from V and 7 bases from J, the junction kept 11 bases outside the gene matches. CDR1 MGHRA and CDR2 YSYEKL come from the germline V gene. The DNA of the CDR3 is TGCGCCAGCAGCCAGGACAGGTTCCGGCAGGGTGAAAAACTGTTTTTT. Its protein product is CASSQDRFRQGEKLFF.

This clonotype has a handful of counts. J is TRBJ2-5 and V is TRBV24-1, with 10 bases aligning to TRBD2. Germline assignment: CDR1 KGHDR and CDR2 SFDVKD. The V gene end was trimmed by 2 bases and the J gene end by 2 bases; junction bases not matched to a gene: 7. This CDR3 spans 17 amino acids. Here the CDR3 DNA reads TGTGCCACCAGTGATTCGCTTAGCGGGGGGCTACAAGAGACCCAGTACTTC. Its protein product is CATSDSLSGGLQETQYF.

This clonotype has a handful of counts. This chain connects TRBV6-2 or TRBV6-3 to TRBJ2-1, with TRBD2 identical over 8 bases. The CDR3 is made up of 13 amino acids. Per the germline V gene, CDR1 is MNHEY and CDR2 is SVGEGT. The J segment lost 12 bases and the V segment lost 5 bases, leaving 9 bases of the junction unmatched. The CDR3 DNA follows: TGTGCCAGCAGTCCCACTAGCGGAACTGGGCAGTTCTTC. It codes for CASSPTSGTGQFF.

This clonotype was observed a few times. The rearrangement links TRBV12-3 or TRBV12-4 to TRBJ2-2; D possibly uses TRBD1 or TRBD2 (5 bases each). V gave up 8 bases and J gave up 6 bases, with 16 bases separating them. The CDR3 length is 14 residues. CDR3 sequence reads: CASRSGLYAGELFF. CDR3 nucleotide sequence: TGTGCCAGCCGATCGGGGCTGTACGCCGGGGAGCTGTTTTTT.

This clonotype was counted only a few times. The rearrangement uses TRBV24-1 and TRBJ1-2; D unclear. This CDR3 spans 12 amino acids. The V and J ends lost 5 bases and 6 bases respectively, with 9 bases between them. The V gene's germline CDR1 is KGHDR and CDR2 SFDVKD. The CDR3 here is CATSGDGNGYTF. In nucleotides, the CDR3 is TGTGCCACCAGTGGCGATGGGAATGGCTACACCTTC.

V gene TRBV20-1 combines with J gene TRBJ2-7, with 12 nucleotides matching TRBD2. In germline, CDR1 is DFQATT, CDR2 SNEGSKA (reference sequence). The CDR3 is 16 amino acids. The V and J ends lost 3 bases and 0 bases, in that order; junction bases with no gene match: 6. The CDR3 loop reads CSASGLAGGPSYEQYF. The CDR3 nucleotides read TGCAGTGCTAGTGGCCTAGCGGGAGGGCCCTCCTACGAGCAGTACTTC.

This clonotype has a single count. The gene calls are TRBV12-3 or TRBV12-4 and TRBJ2-5; 9 bases match TRBD1. V gave up 7 bases and J gave up 3 bases; unmatched junction bases: 6. This CDR3 has 14 amino acids. Here the CDR3 reads CASNAGQGEETQYF. The CDR3 DNA reads TGTGCCAGCAACGCGGGACAGGGTGAAGAGACCCAGTACTTC.

The rearrangement links TRBV5-5 to TRBJ2-1, with TRBD2 matching over 9 bases. The CDR3 consists of 15 residues. J gave up 8 bases and V 0 bases, and 6 bases lay outside the gene matches. CDR1 and CDR2 from the germline V gene are SGHKS and YYEKEE (reference sequence). The CDR3 region is CASSLVSGSFHEQFF. The CDR3 bases are TGTGCCAGCAGCTTGGTTAGCGGGAGTTTCCATGAGCAGTTCTTC.

This clonotype has more than one count but fewer than ten. This sequence joins TRBV12-3 or TRBV12-4 and TRBJ1-4; D is perhaps TRBD1 (6 bases). Between the trimmed V and J ends, which lost 4 bases and 8 bases, there was a span of 11 bases. The CDR3 has 13 amino acids. CDR3 DNA sequence: TGTGCCAGCAGTTCTCGGGGGCGGGAAAAACTGTTTTTT. Translation: CASSSRGREKLFF.

V usage is TRBV6-5 and J usage is TRBJ1-5, with D perhaps TRBD1 (6 bases). Per germline, CDR1 MNHEY and CDR2 SVGAGI. Trimming left V 6 bases short and J 5 bases short, with 14 bases between. The CDR3 extends over 14 amino acids. The DNA for the CDR3 is TGTGCCAGCAGAGCTACAGGGAGGTATCAGCCCCAGCATTTT. This sequence encodes CASRATGRYQPQHF.

The chain uses TRBV25-1 and TRBJ1-2; 11 nucleotides match TRBD1. Trimming at V came to 7 bases and at J to 8 bases, leaving 3 bases not matched to a gene. The CDR3 covers 12 residues. Per germline, CDR1 MGHDK and CDR2 SYGVNS. The CDR3 here is CASTDRGQGYTF. The CDR3, as DNA: TGTGCCAGCACGGACAGGGGGCAAGGCTACACCTTC.

This clonotype was seen at least ten times. This rearrangement joins TRBV11-2 to TRBJ2-1, with TRBD2 matching over 14 bases. CDR1 and CDR2 (germline): SGHAT, FQNNGV. Unmatched junction bases numbered 11, after V lost 2 bases and J lost 8 bases. The CDR3 spans 18 residues. The CDR3 nucleotides are TGTGCCAGCAGCTTACGGCCGGGACTAGCGGGGGTCAGCGATGAGCAGTTCTTC. Its translation: CASSLRPGLAGVSDEQFF.

This clonotype occurred a few times. CDR3 in DNA: TGTGCCAGCAGTTCCATAGCGGGAACATTCTACGAGCAGTACTTC. Its translation: CASSSIAGTFYEQYF. The genes are TRBV27 and TRBJ2-7; TRBD2 matches at 8 bases. The junction had 8 bases not matched to a gene; V was cut back by 4 bases and J by 3 bases. The CDR3 is 15 amino acids. Germline V CDR1 and CDR2: MNHEY, SMNVEV (reference sequence).

The chain carries TRBV9 and TRBJ2-2; 10 bases agree with TRBD2. Germline V gene sequence: CDR1 SGDLS, CDR2 YYNGEE. The CDR3 has 17 residues. V shed 4 bases, J shed 2 bases, and the junction held 8 bases outside the gene matches. The CDR3 loop is CASSSLGLAANTGELFF. The CDR3 DNA reads TGTGCCAGCAGCTCCCTTGGACTAGCGGCAAACACCGGGGAGCTGTTTTTT. The full variable domain, completed using reference TRBV9 and TRBJ2-2, is DSGVTQTPKHLITATGQRVTLRCSPRSGDLSVYWYQQSLDQGLQFLIQYYNGEERAKGNILERFSAQQFPDLHSELNLSSLELGDSALYFCASSSLGLAANTGELFFGEGSRLTVL.

This clonotype was observed a handful of times. The rearrangement links TRBV14 to TRBJ2-3; tentative D call: TRBD2 (5 bases). Germline V gives CDR1 SGHDN, CDR2 FVKESK. V was clipped by 1 base and J by 7 bases, with 18 bases between them. This CDR3 contains 16 residues. As DNA, the CDR3 is TGTGCCAGCAGCCAAGGGCTAGCTTCCCGAAGGTATACGCAGTATTTT. This translates into CASSQGLASRRYTQYF.

The V gene is TRBV14, the J gene TRBJ2-5; weak D call: TRBD1 (5 bases). V was cut by 1 base and J by 0 bases, with 9 bases left in between. The germline gives CDR1 SGHDN, CDR2 FVKESK. The CDR3 length is 15 residues. The CDR3 DNA sequence: TGTGCCAGCAGCCAAGTGGGGCGGAACCAAGAGACCCAGTACTTC. Translating gives CASSQVGRNQETQYF.

The chain couples TRBV6-2 or TRBV6-3 to TRBJ2-3, with D tentatively TRBD2 (6 bases). The CDR3 contains 18 residues. Trimming pared 0 bases from V and 1 base from J, leaving 17 bases between. Germline values: CDR1 MNHEY, CDR2 SVGEGT. The CDR3 sequence is CASSYSGASEEGTDTQYF. For the CDR3, the DNA is TGTGCCAGCAGTTACTCAGGGGCTAGCGAGGAGGGCACAGATACGCAGTATTTT.